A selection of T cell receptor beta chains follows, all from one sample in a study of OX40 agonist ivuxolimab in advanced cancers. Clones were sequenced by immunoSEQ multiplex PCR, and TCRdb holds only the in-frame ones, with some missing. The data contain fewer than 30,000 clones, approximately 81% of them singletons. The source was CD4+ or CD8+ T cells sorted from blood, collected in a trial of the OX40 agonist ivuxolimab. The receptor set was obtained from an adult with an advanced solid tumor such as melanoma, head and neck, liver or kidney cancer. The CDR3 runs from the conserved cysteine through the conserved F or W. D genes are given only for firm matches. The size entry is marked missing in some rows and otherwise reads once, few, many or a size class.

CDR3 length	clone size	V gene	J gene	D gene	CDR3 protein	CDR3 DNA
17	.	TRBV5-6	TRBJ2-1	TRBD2	CASSLGLAGSSYNEQFF	TGTGCCAGCAGCTTGGGACTAGCGGGAAGCTCCTACAATGAGCAGTTCTTC
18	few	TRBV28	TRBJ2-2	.	CASSPPRSTGSNTGELFF	TGTGCCAGCAGCCCACCCCGATCGACAGGTTCGAACACCGGGGAGCTGTTTTTT
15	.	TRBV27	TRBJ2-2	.	CASSFLASNTGELFF	TGTGCCAGCAGTTTTCTGGCTTCGAACACCGGGGAGCTGTTTTTT
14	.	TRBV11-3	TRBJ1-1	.	CASSLAGGNTEAFF	TGTGCCAGCAGCTTGGCTGGGGGGAACACTGAAGCTTTCTTT
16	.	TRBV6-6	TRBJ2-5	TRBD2	CASRSGLAGLWETQYF	TGTGCCAGCAGGTCGGGACTAGCGGGGCTTTGGGAGACCCAGTACTTC
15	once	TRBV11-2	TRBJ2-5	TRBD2	CASSWTSGAQETQYF	TGTGCCAGCAGCTGGACTAGCGGGGCCCAAGAGACCCAGTACTTC
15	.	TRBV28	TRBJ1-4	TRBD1	CASSARTGSNEKLFF	TGTGCCAGCAGTGCCAGGACAGGGTCAAATGAAAAACTGTTTTTT
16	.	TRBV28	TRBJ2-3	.	CASSFGIPYSADTQYF	TGTGCCAGCAGTTTTGGCATCCCCTACTCCGCAGATACGCAGTATTTT
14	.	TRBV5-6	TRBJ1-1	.	CASSLGQAYTEAFF	TGTGCCAGCAGCTTGGGACAGGCGTACACTGAAGCTTTCTTT
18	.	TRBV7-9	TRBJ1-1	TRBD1	CASSLRSRDRDGNTEAFF	TGTGCCAGCAGCCTCAGGTCCCGGGACAGGGATGGGAACACTGAAGCTTTCTTT
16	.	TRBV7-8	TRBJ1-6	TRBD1	CASSLGDRDWNSPLHF	TGTGCCAGCAGCTTAGGGGACAGGGATTGGAATTCACCCCTCCACTTT
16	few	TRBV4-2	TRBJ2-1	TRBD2	CASSQDRTSTYNEQFF	TGTGCCAGCAGCCAAGATAGGACTAGCACCTACAATGAGCAGTTCTTC
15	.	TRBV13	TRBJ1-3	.	CASTPGPGSGNTIYF	TGTGCCAGCACCCCGGGCCCAGGCTCTGGAAACACCATATATTTT
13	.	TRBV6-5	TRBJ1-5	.	CATSFQGSQPQHF	TGTGCCACCTCTTTCCAGGGGAGTCAGCCCCAGCATTTT
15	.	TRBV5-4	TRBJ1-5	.	CASSYMEGGNQPQHF	TGTGCCAGCAGCTATATGGAGGGGGGCAATCAGCCCCAGCATTTT
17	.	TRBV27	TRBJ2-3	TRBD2	CASSFLSTSGILDTQYF	TGTGCCAGCAGTTTCCTATCGACTAGCGGGATACTAGATACGCAGTATTTT
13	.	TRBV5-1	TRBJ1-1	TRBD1	CASSLWTGSEAFF	TGCGCCAGCAGTCTCTGGACAGGGAGTGAAGCTTTCTTT
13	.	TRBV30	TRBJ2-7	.	CAWSVSGNYEQYF	TGTGCCTGGAGTGTGAGTGGAAACTACGAGCAGTACTTC
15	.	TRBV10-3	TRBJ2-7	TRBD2	CAISEELAGSYEQYF	TGTGCCATCAGTGAGGAACTAGCGGGCTCCTACGAGCAGTACTTC
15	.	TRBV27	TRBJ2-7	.	CASSPPPGRGYEQYF	TGTGCCAGCAGTCCTCCACCCGGCAGGGGATACGAGCAGTACTTC
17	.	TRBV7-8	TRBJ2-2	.	CASSLGAGTANTGELFF	TGTGCCAGCAGCTTAGGTGCGGGTACCGCGAACACCGGGGAGCTGTTTTTT
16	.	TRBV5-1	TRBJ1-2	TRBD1	CASSVRDRGTVYGYTF	TGCGCCAGCAGCGTCCGGGACAGGGGGACTGTTTATGGCTACACCTTC
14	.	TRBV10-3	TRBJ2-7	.	CAISDLGLLYEQYF	TGTGCCATCAGTGATCTTGGACTTCTCTACGAGCAGTACTTC
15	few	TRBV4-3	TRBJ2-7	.	CASSQVGQGSYEQYF	TGCGCCAGCAGCCAAGTGGGCCAGGGGTCCTACGAGCAGTACTTC
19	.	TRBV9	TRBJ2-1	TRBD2	CASSSRPGLAGGPYNEQFF	TGTGCCAGCAGCTCCCGACCGGGACTAGCGGGAGGGCCCTACAATGAGCAGTTCTTC
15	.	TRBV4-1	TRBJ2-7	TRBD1	CASSQVGTGGDEQYF	TGCGCCAGCAGCCAAGTCGGGACAGGGGGTGATGAGCAGTACTTC
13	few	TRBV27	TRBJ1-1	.	CASSLWGNTEAFF	TGTGCCAGCAGTTTGTGGGGGAACACTGAAGCTTTCTTT
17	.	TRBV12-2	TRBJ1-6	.	CASRLSSGRQGDSPLHF	TGTGCAAGTCGCCTAAGCAGTGGGAGACAGGGAGATTCACCCCTCCACTTT
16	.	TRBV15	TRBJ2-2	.	CATSRDRLVGTGELFF	TGTGCCACCAGCAGAGATCGACTAGTAGGCACCGGGGAGCTGTTTTTT
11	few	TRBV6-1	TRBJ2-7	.	CASSDRGEQYF	TGTGCCAGCAGCGACCGGGGGGAGCAGTACTTC
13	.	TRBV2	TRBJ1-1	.	CASSEGAGTEAFF	TGTGCCAGCAGTGAGGGGGCGGGCACTGAAGCTTTCTTT
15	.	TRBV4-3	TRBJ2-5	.	CASSQDLSAGETQYF	TGCGCCAGCAGCCAAGATTTATCTGCAGGAGAGACCCAGTACTTC
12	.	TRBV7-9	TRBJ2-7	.	CASSLSVHEQYF	TGTGCCAGCAGCTTATCGGTACACGAGCAGTACTTC
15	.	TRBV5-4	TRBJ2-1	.	CASSFSGTAHNEQFF	TGTGCCAGCAGCTTTTCCGGGACTGCCCACAATGAGCAGTTCTTC
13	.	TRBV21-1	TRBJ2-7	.	CAIAMGHPYEQYF	TGTGCCATCGCGATGGGACACCCCTACGAGCAGTACTTC
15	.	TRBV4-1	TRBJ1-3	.	CASSQEGYSGNTIYF	TGCGCCAGCAGCCAAGAGGGGTACTCTGGAAACACCATATATTTT
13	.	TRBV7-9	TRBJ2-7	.	CASSMDVGSGQYF	TGTGCCAGCAGCATGGACGTAGGATCGGGGCAGTACTTC
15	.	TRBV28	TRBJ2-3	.	CASSPGWGTTDTQYF	TGTGCCAGCAGTCCTGGGTGGGGGACGACAGATACGCAGTATTTT
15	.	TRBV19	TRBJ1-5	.	CASSPGLTEAQPQHF	TGTGCCAGTAGTCCGGGCCTCACCGAGGCTCAGCCCCAGCATTTT
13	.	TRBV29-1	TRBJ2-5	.	CSVVKADQETQYF	TGCAGCGTTGTGAAGGCGGACCAAGAGACCCAGTACTTC